A single T cell receptor (beta chain) is shown here with its context. The antigen is not known. The CDR3 is made up of 15 amino acids. Trimming removed 5 bases from V and 5 bases from J, with 15 bases in between. From germline, CDR1 is SNHLY and CDR2 FYNNEI. This sample was included in a study of OX40 agonist ivuxolimab in advanced cancers. Notes on the study in general: Patients who responded partially at 0.1-3.0 mg/kg showed clonal expansion ranking among the lowest.

Sequencing was performed with immunoSEQ multiplex PCR; in TCRdb, only in-frame clones are kept and a portion is missing. Found here are 30,000 to 40,000 clones, around 90% of them singletons; the top ten hold approximately 10%. The receptor comes from an adult with an advanced solid tumor such as melanoma, head and neck, liver or kidney cancer. The chain employs TRBV2 and TRBJ1-4; D may be TRBD1 (5 bases). The material was CD4+ or CD8+ T cells sorted from blood, obtained in a trial of the OX40 agonist ivuxolimab. The CDR3 DNA reads as TGTGCCAGCAGTCCGGAGGGAGGGGTGAATGAAAAACTGTTTTTT. Translation gives CASSPEGGVNEKLFF. Based on the CDR3 plus reference TRBV2 and TRBJ1-4, the full variable domain is EPEVTQTPSHQVTQMGQEVILRCVPISNHLYFYWYRQILGQKVEFLVSFYNNEISEKSEIFDDQFSVERPDGSNFTLKIRSTKLEDSAMYFCASSPEGGVNEKLFFGSGTQLSVL.